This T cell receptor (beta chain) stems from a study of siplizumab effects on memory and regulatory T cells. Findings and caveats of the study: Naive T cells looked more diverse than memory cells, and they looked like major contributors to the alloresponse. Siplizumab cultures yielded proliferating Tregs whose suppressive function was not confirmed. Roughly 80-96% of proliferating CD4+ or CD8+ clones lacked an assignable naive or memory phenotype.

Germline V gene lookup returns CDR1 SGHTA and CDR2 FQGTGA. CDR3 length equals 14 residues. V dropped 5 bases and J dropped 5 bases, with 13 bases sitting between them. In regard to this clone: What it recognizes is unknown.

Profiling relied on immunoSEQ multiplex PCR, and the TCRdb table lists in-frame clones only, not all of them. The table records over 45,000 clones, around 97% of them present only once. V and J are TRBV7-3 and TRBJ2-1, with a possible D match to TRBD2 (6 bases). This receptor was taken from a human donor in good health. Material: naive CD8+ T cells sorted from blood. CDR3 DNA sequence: TGTGCCAGCAGCGGGCGGGGTCGGGACAATGAGCAGTTCTTC. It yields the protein CASSGRGRDNEQFF.